The rows below give T cell receptor beta chains drawn from one sample of a study of CD8+ T cells in alopecia areata. Some clones are missing from TCRdb's copy, which holds only in-frame ones; the method was immunoSEQ multiplex PCR. Among around 250,000 clones, roughly two thirds were seen once, and the ten largest hold more than 0.95%. The sample consisted of CD4+ T cells sorted from blood, taken at week 0. These receptors all come from a human donor with alopecia areata. Both conserved end residues are trimmed from each CDR3. Fields, in order: D gene, V gene, CDR3 protein. A D gene is named only where the DNA matches it firmly.

D gene: .
V gene: TRBV6-5
CDR3 protein: ASSSAGDTQY

D gene: .
V gene: TRBV5-1
CDR3 protein: ASSLAGHSGGETQY

D gene: TRBD1
V gene: TRBV30
CDR3 protein: AWRQGTIKAF

D gene: TRBD1
V gene: TRBV30
CDR3 protein: AWSGGTGYGYT

D gene: .
V gene: TRBV30
CDR3 protein: AWSDLISNYGYT

D gene: .
V gene: TRBV2
CDR3 protein: ASSTARSNEQF

D gene: .
V gene: TRBV19
CDR3 protein: ASTGQIAVEAF

D gene: .
V gene: TRBV30
CDR3 protein: AWALGIYGYT

D gene: TRBD1
V gene: TRBV5-1
CDR3 protein: ASSQDAGTGMGEQF

D gene: .
V gene: TRBV4-2
CDR3 protein: ASSQEGVPGGYT

D gene: TRBD2
V gene: TRBV7-9
CDR3 protein: ASSRSASGGAETQY

D gene: .
V gene: TRBV18
CDR3 protein: ASSPSSSGANVLT

D gene: TRBD2
V gene: TRBV5-1
CDR3 protein: ASSVTSGARDEQF

D gene: TRBD1
V gene: TRBV9
CDR3 protein: ASSVRGTGETQY

D gene: .
V gene: TRBV6-5
CDR3 protein: AISIGELNEQF

D gene: TRBD1
V gene: TRBV27
CDR3 protein: ASSLRDSVAQY

D gene: .
V gene: TRBV30
CDR3 protein: AWSVAGGLGVTQY

D gene: .
V gene: TRBV29-1
CDR3 protein: SGVNTEAF

D gene: .
V gene: TRBV4-2
CDR3 protein: ASSQEILSGELF

D gene: .
V gene: TRBV4-3
CDR3 protein: ASSQDGGVTDTQY

D gene: .
V gene: TRBV9
CDR3 protein: ASSVGSRAGYT

D gene: TRBD2
V gene: TRBV4-2
CDR3 protein: ASSQDPSGGVNEQF

D gene: .
V gene: TRBV5-1
CDR3 protein: ASSLASPTYNEQF

D gene: TRBD2
V gene: TRBV30
CDR3 protein: AWSGLAGFDTGELF

D gene: .
V gene: TRBV7-3
CDR3 protein: ASSLSGKETQY

D gene: .
V gene: TRBV5-5
CDR3 protein: ASSLGVTEAF

D gene: .
V gene: TRBV5-1
CDR3 protein: ASSPRGPETQY